Shown below are 20 T cell receptor beta chains from a single sample sequenced in a study of Graves' ophthalmopathy and Graves' hyperthyroidism. As the template, RNA transcripts were used to amplify TCR beta CDR3 regions. In the first round, RT-PCR was carried out with HTBI primers, and a multiplex PCR formed the second round. TCRdb independently ran MiXCR on the multiplex PCR reads; one entry per CDR3 protein. The sample records over a million distinct CDR3 sequences, about 40% being singletons. The specimen sequenced was peripheral blood or thyroid tissue (not recorded which). These receptors all stem from an adult man with Graves' hyperthyroidism.

DNA for the CDR3: TGTGCCAGCAGTCCCACGGGACAGCACGAGCAGTACTTC. Its translation is CASSPTGQHEQYF. J is TRBJ2-7 and V is TRBV6-5; TRBD1 matches at 7 bases. V shed 5 bases and J 5 bases; nucleotides not matched to a gene: 6. The CDR3 is 13 residues long. The germline V gene has CDR1 MNHEY and CDR2 SVGAGI.

This clonotype came up many times. The rearrangement uses TRBV20-1 and TRBJ1-4; TRBD1 is a possible D gene (6 bases). The CDR3 extends over 12 amino acids. Per the germline V gene, CDR1 is DFQATT and CDR2 is SNEGSKA (reference sequence). The CDR3 region is CRAGTSNEKLFF. In nucleotides, the CDR3 is TGCAGGGCCGGGACATCAAATGAAAAACTGTTTTTT.

This clonotype was seen repeatedly, ten times or more. Since a much larger clone is just one base distant, this may be a read error. The rearrangement uses TRBV7-2 and TRBJ2-7, with D hard to call. The V end lost 5 bases, the J end lost 3 bases, and 5 bases lay between the germline ends. Germline V gene lookup returns CDR1 SGHTA and CDR2 FQGNSA. This CDR3 is 11 amino acids long. CDR3 region: CASSVNYEQYF. CDR3 bases: TGTGCCAGCAGCGTAAACTACGAGCAGTACTTC.

V gene TRBV5-5 combines with J gene TRBJ2-7; TRBD1 matches at 7 bases. Germline V lookup: CDR1 SGHKS, CDR2 YYEKEE (reference sequence). J lost 0 bases, V lost 3 bases, and 6 bases had no gene match. The CDR3 runs 15 residues. CDR3 sequence reads: CASSYGWDSSYEQYF. The DNA of the CDR3 is TGTGCCAGCAGCTATGGGTGGGACAGCTCCTACGAGCAGTACTTC.

The sample holds a few counts of this clonotype. The genes are TRBV15 and TRBJ2-5, with unresolved D. Trimming removed 4 bases from V and 1 base from J, with 10 bases in between. This CDR3 is built from 14 residues. Germline V gene lookup returns CDR1 LNHNV and CDR2 YYDKDF (reference sequence). The CDR3 sequence: CATSTEFAQETQYF. The CDR3 DNA reads as TGTGCCACCAGCACTGAATTTGCCCAAGAGACCCAGTACTTC. The full variable domain, rest sourced from reference TRBV15 and TRBJ2-5, is DAMVIQNPRYQVTQFGKPVTLSCSQTLNHNVMYWYQQKSSQAPKLLFHYYDKDFNNEADTPDNFQSRRPNTSFCFLDIRSPGLGDTAMYLCATSTEFAQETQYFGPGTRLLVL.

This clonotype was observed a handful of times. The chain joins TRBV11-2 to TRBJ2-7; maybe TRBD1 (6 bases). This CDR3 spans 15 amino acids. Trimming stripped 3 bases from V and 2 bases from J, with 14 bases between. Germline-derived CDR1 and CDR2 are SGHAT and FQNNGV. CDR3 in amino acids: CASSFSQGSTYEQYF. CDR3 nucleotides: TGTGCCAGCAGCTTCTCACAGGGATCGACCTACGAGCAGTACTTC. The complete variable domain, with remaining parts taken from reference TRBV11-2 and TRBJ2-7, reads EAGVAQSPRYKIIEKRQSVAFWCNPISGHATLYWYQQILGQGPKLLIQFQNNGVVDDSQLPKDRFSAERLKGVDSTLKIQPAKLEDSAVYLCASSFSQGSTYEQYFGPGTRLTVT.

The chain is built from TRBV6-6 and TRBJ1-3; possibly TRBD1 for D (6 bases). The CDR3 totals 14 residues. Germline V gene sequence: CDR1 MNHNY, CDR2 SVGAGI (reference sequence). The ends were cut back, 4 bases at V and 3 bases at J, with 10 bases in the middle. CDR3 DNA sequence: TGTGCCAGCAGTTTAGGGGGATATGGAAACACCATATATTTT. Translating it yields CASSLGGYGNTIYF.

As for this clonotype: One end of the junction does not line up with germline, which may come from a read error. The chain carries TRBV29-1 and TRBJ1-1; unclear D gene. There are 15 residues in the CDR3. Germline CDR1 and CDR2: SQVTM and ANQGSEA. CDR3 protein: CSVEHHRVHPVEAFF. The CDR3 nucleotides read TGCAGCGTTGAACACCACCGGGTCCATCCGGTTGAAGCCTTCTTT.

The rearrangement joins TRBV9 to TRBJ2-2; no reliable D call. The V end lost 3 bases, the J end lost 0 bases, and 15 bases lay between the germline ends. This CDR3 has 17 residues. Looked up from germline, CDR1 is SGDLS and CDR2 is YYNGEE. CDR3 DNA: TGTGCCAGCAGCGCACGTATAACTGCAACGAACACCGGGGAGCTGTTTTTT. This sequence encodes CASSARITATNTGELFF.

The chain combines TRBV5-8 with TRBJ1-5; 10 nucleotides agree with TRBD1. J was trimmed by 2 bases and V by 4 bases; bases with no gene match: 6. The CDR3 covers 16 residues. Per the germline V gene, CDR1 is SGHTS and CDR2 is YDEGEE. The CDR3 region has the DNA TGTGCCAGCAGCGGAACCGGGACAGGGGGCAATCAGCCCCAGCATTTT. Protein sequence: CASSGTGTGGNQPQHF.

The rearrangement uses TRBV7-9 and TRBJ1-2; D not certain. V lost 2 bases and J lost 7, with 14 bases in between. CDR1 is SEHNR, CDR2 FQNEAQ, per germline (reference sequence). The CDR3 consists of 14 residues. The chain's CDR3 is CASSLLSSDSGYTF. CDR3 in DNA: TGTGCCAGCAGCTTATTGTCGAGCGACTCTGGCTACACCTTC.

The count of this clonotype is one. Germline is not matched at one junction end, which may reflect a read error. Here the CDR3 DNA reads TGTACCAGCAGAGTAGATCTGGAGCAGTACTTC. Encoded protein: CTSRVDLEQYF. The chain has TRBV14 and TRBJ2-7; no clear D. This CDR3 is 11 amino acids long. CDR1 is SGHDN and CDR2 is FVKESK in the germline V gene.

This clonotype was seen repeatedly, ten times or more. This chain links TRBV7-2 with TRBJ1-1; D unclear. The V end was cut by 2 bases, the J end by 1 base, with 5 bases between. This CDR3 has 13 amino acids. From germline, CDR1 is SGHTA and CDR2 FQGNSA. The CDR3 spells CASSLRPNTEAFF. The CDR3 DNA sequence: TGTGCCAGCAGCTTACGTCCGAACACTGAAGCTTTCTTT.

The CDR3 reads CASSFPDGGNTEAFF. The CDR3 bases are TGTGCCAGCAGTTTCCCGGACGGTGGAAACACTGAAGCTTTCTTT. V gene TRBV12-3 or TRBV12-4 combines with J gene TRBJ1-1; unclear D gene. The V gene lost 3 bases and the J gene lost 2 bases, with 13 bases spanning the gap. The CDR3 contains 15 residues.

At least ten counts were recorded for this clonotype. The CDR3, as DNA: TGCAGTGCTAGACGGGACGAATACGAGCAGTACTTC. This encodes CSARRDEYEQYF. The rearrangement joins TRBV20-1 to TRBJ2-7; D could derive from TRBD1 or TRBD2 (5 bases each). The germline V gene encodes CDR1 DFQATT and CDR2 SNEGSKA (reference sequence). The CDR3 is made up of 12 amino acids. V was cut by 2 bases and J by 4 bases, with 9 bases left in between.

Remarks on this clonotype: At one of its ends the junction is not consistent with the germline gene, which may arise from a read error. The chain has TRBV7-9 and TRBJ1-6; 8 bases match TRBD1. The CDR3 contains 12 residues. Germline V lookup: CDR1 SEHNR, CDR2 FQNEAQ (reference sequence). DNA for the CDR3: TGTGCCAGCAGCGGAGGGGCCGGGACAGGCGTGTTT. Its protein product is CASSGGAGTGVF. Full variable domain (remainder filled in from reference TRBV7-9 and TRBJ1-6): DTGVSQNPRHKITKRGQNVTFRCDPISEHNRLYWYRQTLGQGPEFLTYFQNEAQLEKSRLLSDRFSAERPKGSFSTLEIQRTEQGDSAMYLCASSGGAGTGVFGNGTRLTVT.

This clonotype has more than one count but fewer than ten. The chain has TRBV11-2 and TRBJ2-7, with TRBD1 identical over 10 bases. The germline gives CDR1 SGHAT, CDR2 FQNNGV. V lost 5 bases to trimming and J lost 5 bases; unmatched junction nucleotides: 6. CDR3 size: 14 residues. In DNA form, the CDR3 reads TGTGCCAGCAGCCCCGACAGGGGGCCCAACGAGCAGTACTTC. Amino acid sequence: CASSPDRGPNEQYF.

There are many counts of this clonotype. The gene calls are TRBV7-6 and TRBJ1-6; D call uncertain. There are 13 residues in the CDR3. V shed 4 bases and J shed 14 bases, with 15 bases lying between them. Germline V CDR1 and CDR2: SGHVS, FNYEAQ. This CDR3 is CASSSDLEGTLHF. The CDR3 coding sequence is TGTGCCAGCAGCTCAGACCTGGAGGGAACCCTCCACTTT. Full variable domain (rest looked up from reference TRBV7-6 and TRBJ1-6): GAGVSQSPRYKVTKRGQDVALRCDPISGHVSLYWYRQALGQGPEFLTYFNYEAQQDKSGLPNDRFSAERPEGSISTLTIQRTEQRDSAMYRCASSSDLEGTLHFGNGTRLTVT.

In regard to this clonotype: The CDR3 does not end in the conserved phenylalanine or tryptophan, so this is likely a read error. V is TRBV7-9 and J is TRBJ1-1, with D tentatively TRBD1 (6 bases). The CDR3 covers 15 residues. V was cut by 0 bases and J by 4 bases, with 12 bases left in between. Per the germline V gene, CDR1 is SEHNR and CDR2 is FQNEAQ (reference sequence). CDR3 sequence (DNA): TGTGCCAGCAGCTTAGCAACAGGGCGAGGCACTGAAGCTTTCCTT. It is translated as CASSLATGRGTEAFL.

CDR3 sequence reads: CASSPPTRQGDSYEQYF. The CDR3 DNA reads as TGTGCCAGCTCACCACCGACCCGACAGGGAGACTCCTACGAGCAGTACTTC. V gene TRBV18 combines with J gene TRBJ2-7, with 7 bases fitting TRBD1. Germline CDR1 reads KGHSH; CDR2 reads LQKENI. There are 17 residues in the CDR3. J lost 0 bases, V lost 0 bases, and 8 bases had no gene match. The full variable domain, rest sourced from reference TRBV18 and TRBJ2-7, is NAGVMQNPRHLVRRRGQEARLRCSPMKGHSHVYWYRQLPEEGLKFMVYLQKENIIDESGMPKERFSAEFPKEGPSILRIQQVVRGDSAAYFCASSPPTRQGDSYEQYFGPGTRLTVT.